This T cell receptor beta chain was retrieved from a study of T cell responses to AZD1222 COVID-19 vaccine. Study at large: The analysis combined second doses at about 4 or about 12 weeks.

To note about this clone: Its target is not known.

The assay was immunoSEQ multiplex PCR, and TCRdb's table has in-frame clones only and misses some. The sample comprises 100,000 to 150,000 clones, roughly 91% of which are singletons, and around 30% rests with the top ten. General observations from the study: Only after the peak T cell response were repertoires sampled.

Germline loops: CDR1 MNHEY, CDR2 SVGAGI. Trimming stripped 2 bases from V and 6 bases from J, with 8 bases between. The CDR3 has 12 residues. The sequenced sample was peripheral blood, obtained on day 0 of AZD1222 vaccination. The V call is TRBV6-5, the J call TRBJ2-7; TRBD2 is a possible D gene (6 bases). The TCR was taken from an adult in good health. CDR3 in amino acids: CASSYGGGEQYF. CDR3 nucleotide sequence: TGTGCCAGCAGTTACGGGGGAGGCGAGCAGTACTTC.